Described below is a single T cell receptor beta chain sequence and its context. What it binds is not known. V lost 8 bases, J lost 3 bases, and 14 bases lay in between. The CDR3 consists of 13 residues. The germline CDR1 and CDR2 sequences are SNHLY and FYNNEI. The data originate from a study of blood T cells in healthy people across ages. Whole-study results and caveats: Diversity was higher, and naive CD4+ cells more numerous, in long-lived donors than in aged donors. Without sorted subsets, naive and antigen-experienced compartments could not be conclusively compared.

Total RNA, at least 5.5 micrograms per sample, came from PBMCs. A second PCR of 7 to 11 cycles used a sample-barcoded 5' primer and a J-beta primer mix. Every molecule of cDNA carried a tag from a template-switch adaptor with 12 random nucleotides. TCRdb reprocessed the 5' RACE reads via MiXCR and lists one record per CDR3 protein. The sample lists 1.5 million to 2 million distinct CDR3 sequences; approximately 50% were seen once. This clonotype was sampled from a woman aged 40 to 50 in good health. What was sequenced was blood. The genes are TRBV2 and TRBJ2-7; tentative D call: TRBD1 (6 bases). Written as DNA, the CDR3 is TGTGCCAGCCGGGACACCGAAAACTACGAGCAGTACTTC. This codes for CASRDTENYEQYF.